The sequence of this T cell receptor (beta chain) was determined in a study of cytomegalovirus exposure and HLA in healthy donors. Study-level findings and limits: Later analysis identified a missense DCLRE1C variant that was linked to TCR beta V- and J-gene trimming. What was likely a sequencing artifact was a cluster of highly shared sequence variants. A later analysis showed HLA-associated TCR beta chains outstripping equally common others in clonal expansion.

Comments on this clone: As yet, its antigen is unknown.

Use of 60 Vbeta and 13 Jbeta primers characterized the PCR. As handled by the study authors: Unique TCR beta chains totaled 80 million to 100 million in a later count, with around 12 million of them shared. The repertoire was sequenced with immunoSEQ multiplex PCR; TCRdb's copy has only in-frame clones and lacks some. That table gives V, J and clone size, and the DNA gave D and trimming. This table has around 170,000 clones, around three quarters appearing once. The CDR3 covers 18 residues. In germline, CDR1 is SGDLS, CDR2 YYNGEE. V was pared by 4 bases and J by 4 bases, with 12 bases of the junction left unmatched.

This receptor was obtained from a middle-aged woman in good health and CMV-seronegative. The sample taken for sequencing was PBMCs. This rearrangement joins TRBV9 to TRBJ2-5, with 14 bases aligning to TRBD2. CDR3 nucleotide sequence: TGTGCCAGCAGCTCCGGACTAGCGGGAGGACCGTTTTCAGAGACCCAGTACTTC. Its translation: CASSSGLAGGPFSETQYF.